This entry features one T cell receptor (beta chain) sequence. As yet, its antigen is unknown. The sequenced cases were selected for having the highest brain T cell transcript signatures. The CDR3 has 16 residues. Deletions cut 4 bases from V and 0 bases from J, with 18 bases between. In germline, CDR1 is SQVTM, CDR2 ANQGSEA. Profiled with immunoSEQ multiplex PCR; TCRdb holds only in-frame clones, not every one. The sample yields 3,500 to 4,000 clones, around 69% seen once. This entry is derived from a study of brain T cells in children with intractable seizures. General study points: Viral specificity was inferred only from CDR3 similarity; HCMV serostatus was unknown.

The TCR was taken from a girl aged 2 to 10 with Rasmussen encephalitis and intractable seizures. The sequencing here drew on resected brain tissue, taken at surgery. The V and J genes are TRBV29-1 and TRBJ1-1; D may be TRBD1 (5 bases). CDR3 bases: TGCAGCGTTGGTGGGACCGGGATTGGGCTGAACACTGAAGCTTTCTTT. This encodes CSVGGTGIGLNTEAFF.